The 4 T cell receptor beta chains given below trace back to one sample, sequenced in a study of vaccination and CD4 T cells after COVID-19. Antigen specificity for these receptors is unknown. Specified treatment: roughly ten-day PBMC culture with coronavirus spike peptide pools or control peptides (ViraFEST assay). Cultured CD4+ T cell DNA underwent sequencing with the Oncomine TCR Beta short-read assay. From the PCR reads, TCRdb called clonotypes with MiXCR, one entry per CDR3 protein. This table holds thousands of distinct CDR3 sequences, about 55% found once. Sequencing was done on a sample of CD4+ T cells from blood, cultured in vitro. These receptor sequences come from a human donor who had recovered from COVID-19.

The rearrangement uses TRBV6-1 and TRBJ2-3, with TRBD2 matching 13 bases. V dropped 6 bases and J dropped 3; count of bases not matched to a gene: 3. Germline V lookup: CDR1 MNHNS, CDR2 SASEGT. The length of the CDR3 is 15 residues. In DNA, the CDR3 is TGTGCCAGCAGAACTAGCGGGGGGGTAACAGATACGCAGTATTTT. Encoded protein: CASRTSGGVTDTQYF.

This chain joins TRBV29-1 and TRBJ2-7; TRBD1 aligns across 9 bases. The CDR3 length is 15 residues. Germline CDR1 SQVTM, CDR2 ANQGSEA. V gave up 6 bases and J gave up 6 bases; unmatched junction bases: 15. Written as DNA, the CDR3 is TGCAGCGTCCCCCTCGGGACAGGGCATAGGGGCGAGCAGTACTTC. It encodes CSVPLGTGHRGEQYF.

This chain uses TRBV2 with TRBJ1-5, with D possibly matching TRBD1 (5 bases). The CDR3 consists of 14 residues. V was pared by 6 bases and J by 2 bases, with 11 bases between. Germline V gene data show CDR1 as SNHLY and CDR2 as FYNNEI. CDR3 sequence reads: CASSFTTGNQPQHF. The CDR3 nucleotides read TGTGCCAGCAGCTTTACGACAGGCAATCAGCCCCAGCATTTT.

V gene TRBV27 combines with J gene TRBJ2-7; 8 bases line up with TRBD1. V dropped 5 bases and J dropped 7; count of bases not matched to a gene: 10. Germline V gene lookup returns CDR1 MNHEY and CDR2 SMNVEV (reference sequence). This CDR3 is built from 14 residues. The CDR3 loop is CASSLGTGPWEQYF. Here the CDR3 DNA reads TGTGCCAGCAGTCTAGGGACAGGACCCTGGGAGCAGTACTTC.